This TCR beta chain was sequenced during a study of a mutant IDH1 vaccine in newly diagnosed glioma. The time point here: baseline, week 1 (first vaccination visit). The treatment was: pre-vaccination baseline after standard-of-care therapy. Some clones are missing from TCRdb's copy, which holds only in-frame ones; the method was immunoSEQ multiplex PCR. The profile shows some 50,000 clones, 86% of them singletons. A remark on this clone: Its target is not known.

Overall study results and limits: Changes to the top peripheral T cell clonotypes appeared unrelated to pseudoprogression.

Trimming stripped 10 bases from V and 5 bases from J, with 18 bases between. Germline values: CDR1 MDHEN, CDR2 SYDVKM. This CDR3 has 13 residues. The rearrangement uses TRBV28 and TRBJ2-7; the D call may be TRBD1 or TRBD2 (5 bases each). The origin of this receptor is a man aged 40-49 years with glioma. The input for sequencing was PBMCs, taken from a glioma patient treated with radiotherapy, temozolomide or both. The CDR3 DNA reads TGTGCCACACTCCGGACGGGACCAAACGAGCAGTACTTC. Its translation: CATLRTGPNEQYF.